This T cell receptor beta chain was identified in a study of CD8+CD57+ T cells in acquired aplastic anemia. Selection for sequencing was limited to patients who had shown CD8+CD57+ cell expansion by flow cytometry. The ends were cut back, 4 bases at V and 8 bases at J, with 13 bases in the middle. Germline V gene lookup returns CDR1 SGHKS and CDR2 YYEKEE (reference sequence). The length of the CDR3 is 13 residues. Genomic DNA, the template, was used for profiling of the TCR beta VDJ and CDR3. TCRdb re-derived calls from the reads in MiXCR, one entry per CDR3 protein. The sample comprises about 260,000 distinct CDR3 sequences, around 82% of which are singletons, and less than 50% rests with the top ten.

The sample taken for sequencing was sorted CD4+, CD8+, or CD8+CD57+ T cells (not recorded which) from PBMCs. The genes are TRBV5-5 and TRBJ2-1, with unresolved D. This TCR came from a human donor with aplastic anemia. CDR3 sequence: CASSHGRIHEQFF. Written as DNA, the CDR3 is TGTGCCAGCAGCCATGGGCGGATCCATGAGCAGTTCTTC.